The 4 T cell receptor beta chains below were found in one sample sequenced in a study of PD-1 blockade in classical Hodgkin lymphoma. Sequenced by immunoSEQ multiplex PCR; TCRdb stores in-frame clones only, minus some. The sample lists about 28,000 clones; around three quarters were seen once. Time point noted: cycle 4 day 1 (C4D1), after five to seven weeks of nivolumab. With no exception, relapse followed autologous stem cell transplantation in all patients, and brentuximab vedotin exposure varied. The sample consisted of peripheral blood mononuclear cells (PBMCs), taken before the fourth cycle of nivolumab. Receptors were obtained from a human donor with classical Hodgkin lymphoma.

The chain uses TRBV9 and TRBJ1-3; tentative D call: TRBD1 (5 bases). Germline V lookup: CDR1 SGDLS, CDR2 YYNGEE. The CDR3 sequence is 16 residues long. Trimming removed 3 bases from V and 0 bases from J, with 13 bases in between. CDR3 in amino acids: CASSGLGTDSGNTIYF. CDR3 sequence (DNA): TGTGCCAGCAGCGGTTTAGGGACGGACTCTGGAAACACCATATATTTT.

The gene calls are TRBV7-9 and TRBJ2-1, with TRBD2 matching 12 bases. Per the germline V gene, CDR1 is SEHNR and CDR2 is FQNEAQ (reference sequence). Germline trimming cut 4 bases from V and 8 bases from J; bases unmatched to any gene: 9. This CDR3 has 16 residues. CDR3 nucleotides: TGTGCCAGCAGCTCAGAGACTAGCGGGAGAATCCATGAGCAGTTCTTC. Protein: CASSSETSGRIHEQFF. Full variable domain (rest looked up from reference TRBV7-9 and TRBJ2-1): DTGVSQNPRHKITKRGQNVTFRCDPISEHNRLYWYRQTLGQGPEFLTYFQNEAQLEKSRLLSDRFSAERPKGSFSTLEIQRTEQGDSAMYLCASSSETSGRIHEQFFGPGTRLTVL.

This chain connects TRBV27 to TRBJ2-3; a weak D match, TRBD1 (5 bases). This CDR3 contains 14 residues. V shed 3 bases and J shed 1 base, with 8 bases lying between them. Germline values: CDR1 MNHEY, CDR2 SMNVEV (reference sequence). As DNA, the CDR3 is TGTGCCAGCAGTTTCGTAGGGGGCACAGATACGCAGTATTTT. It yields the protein CASSFVGGTDTQYF.

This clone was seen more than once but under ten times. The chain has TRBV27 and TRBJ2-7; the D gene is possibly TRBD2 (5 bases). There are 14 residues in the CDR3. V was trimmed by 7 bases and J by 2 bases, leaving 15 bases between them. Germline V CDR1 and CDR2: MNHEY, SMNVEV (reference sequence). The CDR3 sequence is CASTRERYPYEQYF. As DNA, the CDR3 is TGTGCCAGCACCCGTGAGCGGTACCCCTACGAGCAGTACTTC.